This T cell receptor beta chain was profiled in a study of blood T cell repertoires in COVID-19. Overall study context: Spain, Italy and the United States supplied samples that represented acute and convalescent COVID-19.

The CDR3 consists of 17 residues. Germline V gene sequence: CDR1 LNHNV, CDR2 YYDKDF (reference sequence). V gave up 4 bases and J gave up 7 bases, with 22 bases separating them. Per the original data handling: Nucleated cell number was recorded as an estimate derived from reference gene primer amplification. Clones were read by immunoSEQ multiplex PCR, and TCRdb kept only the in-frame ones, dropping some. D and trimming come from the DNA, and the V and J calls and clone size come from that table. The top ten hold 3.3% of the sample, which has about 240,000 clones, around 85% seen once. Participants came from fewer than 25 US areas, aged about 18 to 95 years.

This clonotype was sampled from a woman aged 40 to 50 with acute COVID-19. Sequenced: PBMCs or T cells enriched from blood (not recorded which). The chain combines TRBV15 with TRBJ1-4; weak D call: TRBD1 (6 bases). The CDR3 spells CATSTLGSTGEREKLFF. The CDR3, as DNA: TGTGCCACCAGCACTCTGGGATCGACAGGCGAGCGTGAAAAACTGTTTTTT.